This paragraph covers one TCR beta chain sequence. The target of this receptor is not known. Base qualities were left out, and no much larger clone turns up one base away. This sample was included in a study of blood T cell repertoires in COVID-19 (dated by TCRdb to the early 2020s). About the full investigation: The collaborator samples originated in the United States, Italy and Spain and spanned the acute and convalescent phases of COVID-19. The prospective study material was composed of cDNA or gDNA derived from T cells, B-cell-depleted T cells, or PBMCs. Subjects who had been exposed to COVID-19, were actively infected with it, or had recovered from it provided the deeply sampled blood TCRbeta repertoires that made up the dataset. A freely available public database, intended as a resource for researchers studying the immune response to SARS-CoV-2, is where the repertoires were released. Samples came from the ongoing ImmuneRACE study (first 160 participants) plus 1,254 subjects from 6 global collaborators. Nearly every sample came with metadata listing a de-identified subject ID, COVID-19 status, age in years and sex. Where HLA class I and class II types were available, the types were taken from metadata supplied by the sample provider, not from assay-based typing.

Enrolling through a virtual design, the prospective study's participants ranged in age from roughly 18 to 95 years and lived across some 23 United States geographic areas. In the prospective study, participants were assigned to cohorts based on the clinical history participants reported in a screening survey and a study questionnaire. Recovered participants in ImmuneRACE Cohort 3 were defined as having two consecutive negative NP/OP PCR tests, clearance from a healthcare professional, or resolution of symptoms. In the prospective study, whole blood, serum and a nasopharyngeal or oropharyngeal swab were collected from each participant by mobile phlebotomists. Participants in the prospective study had the option to provide additional blood draws and questionnaires over a roughly 2-month period. Blood samples from the prospective study were shipped frozen or at room temperature prior to DNA extraction.

CDR1 and CDR2 are drawn from the germline V gene (reference sequence): SGHNT, YYREEE. CDR3 length: 14 amino acids, cysteine to phenylalanine. Of all the DNA, just the CDR3 is kept, 42 bases in frame from base 1. V is cut back by 4 bases and J by 11 bases, with 7 bases in the junction unmatched. Paper-wide results and their limitations: How much clinical and demographic metadata was included differed by source and by participant, and the metadata was provided uncurated.

TCRbeta CDR3 regions were amplified from genomic DNA using the immunoSEQ Assay, a bias-controlled multiplex PCR. The original methods were these. The number of nucleated cells in each sample was estimated by amplification of reference gene primers within the assay. Sequence reads were collapsed and filtered to measure the absolute abundance of every unique TCRbeta CDR3 rearrangement. For each sample, productive Simpson clonality was calculated as the square root of Simpson's diversity index over productive rearrangements. TCRdb holds this immuneACCESS table with in-frame rearrangements only. Some clones are missing; in checked studies, unresolved V genes explain under half, and the rest has no known cause. The DNA was the basis for D and trimming; V, J and clone size are from that table. The sample table shows 150,000 to 200,000 clones, and 70% to 90% are seen once. Together, the top ten hold about 6% of the sample.

In this chain, TRBV5-4 is recombined with TRBJ1-6; 9 central nucleotides agree with TRBD1. This clonotype was sampled from a man aged 35 to 55 who had recovered from COVID-19. Source material: PBMCs or T cells enriched from blood (not recorded which). The nucleotide sequence is TGTGCCAGCAGCCGGGGACAGGGAGGGACACCCCTCCACTTT. Its product reads: CASSRGQGGTPLHF.